This T cell receptor beta chain came from a study of T cells in pancreatic ductal adenocarcinoma. Libraries were prepared by immunoSEQ multiplex PCR; TCRdb keeps only in-frame clonotypes and omits some of them. The sample records around 15,000 clones, around 90% being singletons. This CDR3 region has 13 residues. The V and J ends lost 0 bases and 4 bases respectively, with 7 bases between them. Germline V lookup: CDR1 SGHTA, CDR2 FQGNSA. Surgery without prior neoadjuvant therapy was the treatment of the selected pancreatic ductal adenocarcinoma patients. V gene TRBV7-2 combines with J gene TRBJ2-7; D is ambiguous. The sequenced material came from PBMCs. The sequence was obtained from a human donor with pancreatic ductal adenocarcinoma. The CDR3 spells CASSLAKVYEQYF. DNA for the CDR3: TGTGCCAGCAGCTTAGCGAAGGTATACGAGCAGTACTTC.